The clone carrying this T cell receptor (beta chain) was detected ten times or more. The antigen is not known. The V and J ends lost 2 bases and 4 bases respectively, with 5 bases between them. The CDR3 length is 12 residues. The data originate from a study of response to subunit inactivated influenza vaccine. Findings and limits, study-wide: Each seasonal influenza vaccination recruits few new T cells, the authors suggested.

One entry per CDR3 protein, called by TCRdb with MiXCR from the RT-PCR reads. The sample lists more than 200,000 distinct CDR3 sequences, 12% occurring once. V is TRBV12-3 or TRBV12-4 and J is TRBJ2-5, with a tentative D call TRBD2 (5 bases). The receptor's source is a man aged 45 to 65 who received an inactivated influenza vaccine. This specimen consisted of non-naive T cells sorted from PBMCs, obtained less than 15 days before vaccination. For the CDR3, the DNA is TGTGCCAGCAGTTTACGGGGAGAGACCCAGTACTTC. As protein: CASSLRGETQYF.